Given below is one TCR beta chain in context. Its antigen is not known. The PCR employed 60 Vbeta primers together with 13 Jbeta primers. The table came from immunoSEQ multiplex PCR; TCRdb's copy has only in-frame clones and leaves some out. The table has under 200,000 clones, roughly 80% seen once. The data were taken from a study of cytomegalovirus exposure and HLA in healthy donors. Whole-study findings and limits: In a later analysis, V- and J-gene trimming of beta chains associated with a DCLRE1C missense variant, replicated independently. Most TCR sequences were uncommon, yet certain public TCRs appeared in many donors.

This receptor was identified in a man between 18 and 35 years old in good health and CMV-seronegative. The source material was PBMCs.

CDR3 loop: CASRGGGKYEQYF. The CDR3 DNA reads as TGCGCCAGCCGGGGCGGGGGGAAATACGAGCAGTACTTC. The gene calls are TRBV5-1 and TRBJ2-7, with 8 bases that match TRBD2. This CDR3 contains 13 residues. The germline V gene encodes CDR1 SGHRS and CDR2 YFSETQ. V lost 7 bases and J lost 4; bases outside the gene matches: 7.